A single sample is the source of the 17 T cell receptor beta chains below, sequenced in a study of T cell changes during pregnancy in multiple sclerosis. The protocol was immunoSEQ multiplex PCR, while the TCRdb copy is restricted to in-frame clones and leaves out a portion. The sample yields about 50,000 clones, more than 90% seen once. Sequencing used CD8+ T cells from peripheral blood mononuclear cells, obtained after pregnancy. These receptors all stem from a female donor with multiple sclerosis, enrolled in a pregnancy study.

The chain couples TRBV14 to TRBJ2-7, with D uncertain. This CDR3 spans 14 amino acids. V lost 1 base and J lost 6, with 13 bases in between. Germline CDR1 and CDR2: SGHDN and FVKESK. The CDR3 loop reads CASSQASSRVEQYF. CDR3 coding DNA: TGTGCCAGCAGCCAAGCCTCCTCGCGAGTCGAGCAGTACTTC.

This clone has a single count. The CDR3 protein is CASSPGDQPQHF. The DNA for the CDR3 is TGTGCCAGCAGCCCGGGTGATCAGCCCCAGCATTTT. The chain has TRBV7-8 and TRBJ1-5; D is ambiguous. Trimming cost V 5 bases and J 5 bases, with 7 bases left between them. CDR1 is SGHVS and CDR2 is FQNEAQ in the germline V gene. CDR3 size: 12 residues.

The rearrangement links TRBV5-6 to TRBJ2-6; 8 bases are shared with TRBD2. CDR1 is SGHDT, CDR2 YYEEEE, per germline. The CDR3 length is 18 residues. V lost 4 bases and J lost 0; bases outside the gene matches: 9. The CDR3 DNA is TGTGCCAGCAGCGATTTCCTAGCGGGTGGCTCTGGGGCCAACGTCCTGACTTTC. Translation gives CASSDFLAGGSGANVLTF. The full variable domain, its missing parts supplied by reference TRBV5-6 and TRBJ2-6, is DAGVTQSPTHLIKTRGQQVTLRCSPKSGHDTVSWYQQALGQGPQFIFQYYEEEERQRGNFPDRFSGHQFPNYSSELNVNALLLGDSALYLCASSDFLAGGSGANVLTFGAGSRLTVL.

The chain links TRBV29-1 to TRBJ1-2; D perhaps matches TRBD1 (6 bases). The V and J ends lost 3 bases and 2 bases respectively, with 7 bases between them. There are 12 residues in the CDR3. Germline-derived CDR1 and CDR2 are SQVTM and ANQGSEA. CDR3: CSVDDRNYGYTF. CDR3 DNA: TGCAGCGTTGACGACAGGAACTATGGCTACACCTTC.

The rearrangement joins TRBV5-8 to TRBJ1-1, with D uncertain. V lost 6 bases to trimming and J lost 2 bases, with 17 bases between them. CDR1 and CDR2 from the germline V gene are SGHTS and YDEGEE. This CDR3 has 15 residues. The CDR3 loop reads CASTLRSGFNTEAFF. The CDR3 nucleotides are TGTGCCAGCACCTTACGTTCGGGGTTCAACACTGAAGCTTTCTTT.

The V and J genes are TRBV6-5 and TRBJ2-7; D possibly corresponds to TRBD1 (5 bases). CDR1 and CDR2 from the germline V gene are MNHEY and SVGAGI. The germline V and J ends were trimmed by 6 bases and 1 base, with 7 bases remaining between them. The CDR3 has 12 amino acids. CDR3 nucleotides: TGTGCCAGCAGGGGGCTATCCTACGAGCAGTACTTC. Translating it yields CASRGLSYEQYF.

CDR3 nucleotide sequence: TGCGCCAGCAGCCAAGATCAAACAGGGTCGGCCACTGAAGCTTTCTTT. Protein product: CASSQDQTGSATEAFF. The genes are TRBV4-3 and TRBJ1-1; D possibly corresponds to TRBD1 (6 bases). Deletions cut 0 bases from V and 4 bases from J, with 15 bases between. The germline gives CDR1 LGHNA, CDR2 YSLEER. The CDR3 contains 16 residues.

The chain has TRBV6-5 and TRBJ2-7, with TRBD2 matching 12 bases. Trimming cost V 5 bases and J 0 bases; bases outside gene matches: 2. The CDR3 covers 15 residues. CDR1 MNHEY and CDR2 SVGAGI come from the germline V gene. Here the CDR3 DNA reads TGTGCCAGCAGTCAACTAGCGGGAGGCTCCTACGAGCAGTACTTC. Its translation: CASSQLAGGSYEQYF.

The rearrangement uses TRBV5-4 and TRBJ2-7; D gene ambiguous. The V gene lost 4 bases and the J gene lost 0 bases, with 5 bases spanning the gap. Germline CDR1 SGHNT, CDR2 YYREEE (reference sequence). The CDR3 length is 12 residues. CDR3 bases: TGTGCCAGCAGCGCGAGCTCCTACGAGCAGTACTTC. Residues: CASSASSYEQYF.

V and J are TRBV30 and TRBJ1-2; weak D call: TRBD1 (5 bases). CDR1 GTSNPN and CDR2 SVGIG come from the germline V gene (reference sequence). The CDR3 is made up of 14 amino acids. Trimming left V 0 bases short and J 7 bases short, with 15 bases between. CDR3 in DNA: TGTGCCTGGAGTGTGGACCCAGGGCGAGGTGGCTACACCTTC. Its protein product is CAWSVDPGRGGYTF.

This sequence joins TRBV13 and TRBJ2-4, with 7 positions matching TRBD1. This CDR3 region has 17 residues. Germline CDR1 and CDR2: PRHDT and FYEKMQ (reference sequence). The ends lost 4 bases at V and 4 bases at J; junction bases unmatched: 13. This CDR3 is CASSSHPRGTGKNIQYF. As DNA, the CDR3 is TGTGCCAGCAGCTCCCACCCCAGGGGGACGGGTAAAAACATTCAGTACTTC.

This chain connects TRBV7-2 to TRBJ1-1; possibly TRBD1 for D (6 bases). Germline values: CDR1 SGHTA, CDR2 FQGNSA. Between the trimmed V and J ends, which lost 5 bases and 3 bases, there was a span of 13 bases. The CDR3 has 14 residues. The CDR3 spells CASSAWGGHTEAFF. CDR3 bases: TGTGCCAGCAGCGCCTGGGGGGGGCACACTGAAGCTTTCTTT.

V is TRBV28 and J is TRBJ2-1, with D maybe TRBD1 (6 bases). V was clipped by 6 bases and J by 10 bases, with 16 bases between them. The CDR3 covers 13 residues. Per germline, CDR1 MDHEN and CDR2 SYDVKM. The CDR3 loop reads CASRLTTGWEQFF. Written as DNA, the CDR3 is TGTGCCAGCAGACTAACTACAGGGTGGGAGCAGTTCTTC.

The J gene is TRBJ1-1, the V gene TRBV14; D gene uncertain. V lost 0 bases to trimming and J lost 4 bases, with 12 bases between them. The V gene's germline CDR1 is SGHDN and CDR2 FVKESK. The CDR3 is made up of 15 amino acids. The CDR3 coding sequence is TGTGCCAGCAGCCAAGATCCGGGGTGGGGCACTGAAGCTTTCTTT. Amino acids: CASSQDPGWGTEAFF.

V and J are TRBV19 and TRBJ2-1, with 7 bases fitting TRBD1. V was pared by 5 bases and J by 6 bases, with 10 bases of the junction left unmatched. The germline V gene encodes CDR1 LNHDA and CDR2 SQIVND (reference sequence). CDR3 length equals 15 residues. DNA for the CDR3: TGTGCCAGTAGTCCAACAGGGGTTTTGTCCAATGAGCAGTTCTTC. Translating it yields CASSPTGVLSNEQFF.

With respect to this clone: A read error may account for a junction end that differs from germline. The chain links TRBV29-1 to TRBJ2-3; no clear D. Germline CDR1 reads SQVTM; CDR2 reads ANQGSEA. The CDR3 length is 15 residues. The CDR3 bases are TGCAGCGTTGAAGATAACAGAGAAGTGGCAGATACGCGGTATTTT. Its protein is CSVEDNREVADTRYF.

J is TRBJ2-7 and V is TRBV10-3; 8 bases agree with TRBD1. CDR3 length equals 14 residues. CDR1 and CDR2 from the germline V gene are ENHRY and SYGVKD. V was clipped by 8 bases and J by 2 bases; unmatched bases: 8. The CDR3 DNA reads TGTGCCATCCGCTCACCGGGACAGGCCTACGAGCAGTACTTC. Translated, it gives CAIRSPGQAYEQYF.